Listed below are T cell receptor beta chains from one sample, sequenced in a study of blood T cell repertoires in COVID-19. Method: immunoSEQ multiplex PCR; TCRdb's copy keeps in-frame clones and lacks some. This sample has about 110,000 clones, with more than 75% found just once. Sequenced sample: peripheral blood. The receptors were sampled from a woman between 35 and 50 years old with acute or convalescent COVID-19. The conserved cysteine and the conserved F or W are not part of the CDR3 here. The order of the fields is J gene, V gene, CDR3 protein.

j_gene: TRBJ1-5; v_gene: TRBV18; CDR3aa: ASSPPGTGGRQPQH
j_gene: TRBJ1-2; v_gene: TRBV5-4; CDR3aa: ASSLSGQGPYGYT
j_gene: TRBJ1-1; v_gene: TRBV7-2; CDR3aa: ASRYQGSMNTEAF
j_gene: TRBJ1-1; v_gene: TRBV5-1; CDR3aa: ASSLGPRGSGEAF
j_gene: TRBJ1-2; v_gene: TRBV16; CDR3aa: ASSQSRQGGYT
j_gene: TRBJ1-4; v_gene: TRBV11-3; CDR3aa: ASSQGSGKPATNEKLF
j_gene: TRBJ2-1; v_gene: TRBV6-6; CDR3aa: ASSREVEQF
j_gene: TRBJ2-7; v_gene: TRBV27; CDR3aa: ASSLGSPGFEQY
j_gene: TRBJ1-1; v_gene: TRBV7-9; CDR3aa: ASSFVGGNTEAF
j_gene: TRBJ1-6; v_gene: TRBV6-2/TRBV6-3; CDR3aa: ASSGQGYSPLH
j_gene: TRBJ1-3; v_gene: TRBV15; CDR3aa: ATSRVGGDPSGNTIY
j_gene: TRBJ1-4; v_gene: TRBV9; CDR3aa: ASSARVVATNEKLF
j_gene: TRBJ2-1; v_gene: TRBV27; CDR3aa: ASSISDMRNEQF
j_gene: TRBJ2-7; v_gene: TRBV7-3; CDR3aa: ASSAGPFYEQY
j_gene: TRBJ1-6; v_gene: TRBV27; CDR3aa: ASSFRDINPLH
j_gene: TRBJ2-5; v_gene: TRBV7-2; CDR3aa: ASSLMRQETQY
j_gene: TRBJ1-1; v_gene: TRBV7-9; CDR3aa: ASRQGQNTEAF
j_gene: TRBJ2-1; v_gene: TRBV2; CDR3aa: ASISLAGGNEQF
j_gene: TRBJ2-6; v_gene: TRBV6-2/TRBV6-3; CDR3aa: ASSYRGSGANVLT
j_gene: TRBJ1-2; v_gene: TRBV19; CDR3aa: ASSLTWTGGYT
j_gene: TRBJ2-3; v_gene: TRBV18; CDR3aa: ASSSTGLPASTDTQY
j_gene: TRBJ2-7; v_gene: TRBV19; CDR3aa: ASSSERHEQY
j_gene: TRBJ2-3; v_gene: TRBV4-2; CDR3aa: ASTLQGAGLDTQY
j_gene: TRBJ1-4; v_gene: TRBV12-3/TRBV12-4; CDR3aa: ASSPRGKLF
j_gene: TRBJ1-1; v_gene: TRBV3-1/TRBV3-2; CDR3aa: ASSQEGTSNTEAF
j_gene: TRBJ2-1; v_gene: TRBV6-2/TRBV6-3; CDR3aa: ASSEGGARREQF
j_gene: TRBJ1-2; v_gene: TRBV5-1; CDR3aa: ASSLGHATNYGYT
j_gene: TRBJ2-7; v_gene: TRBV5-1; CDR3aa: ASSLQGASYEQY
j_gene: TRBJ2-7; v_gene: TRBV12-5; CDR3aa: ASGLGGGPRGNEQY